The source of this T cell receptor (beta chain) is a study of long-term antiretroviral therapy in people with HIV. Run at survey level, the immunoSEQ assay was version v3.0. Here immunoSEQ multiplex PCR was the method, and the copy in TCRdb shows in-frame clones only, minus some. There are roughly 30,000 clones in the sample; approximately 81% occur only once, and about 10% lies in the top ten. The cryopreserved samples used held roughly 0.95-10 million PBMC prior to extraction of DNA. Germline CDR1 is MNHEY and CDR2 is SVGAGI. The CDR3 is made up of 13 amino acids. Between the trimmed V and J ends, which lost 5 bases and 4 bases, there was a span of 12 bases.

This chain uses TRBV6-5 with TRBJ2-7; D might be TRBD1 or TRBD2, each matching 5 bases. Material: unsorted PBMCs, obtained around 5 years after starting antiretroviral therapy. The sequence came from a man aged 40-49 years with HIV. CDR3 sequence (DNA): TGTGCCAGCAGTCACCAGTGGGGGTACGAGCAGTACTTC. This codes for CASSHQWGYEQYF.